A selection of T cell receptor beta chains follows, all from one sample in a study of identical twins. A single record per CDR3 protein comes from TCRdb applying MiXCR to the 5' RACE reads. The sample has about 530,000 distinct CDR3 sequences, around 20% seen once; the top ten hold around 0.47%. This same sample was also taken into another study, of yellow fever vaccine responses in identical twins.

The sample comprised CD4+ T cells sorted from blood. Receptors originate from a woman under 30 in good health. CDR3s leave out the opening cysteine and the closing phenylalanine or tryptophan. Fields, in order: V gene, J gene, CDR3 protein.

TRBV2	TRBJ2-1	ASRENLSGEQF
TRBV12-3/TRBV12-4	TRBJ2-1	ASTYRLAGGNEQF
TRBV5-1	TRBJ2-2	ASSYITGAGELF
TRBV7-6	TRBJ2-3	ASSFFLAGTDTQY
TRBV19	TRBJ2-7	ASSIGIWGVYEQY
TRBV6-5	TRBJ1-3	ASSSHGAVRNTIY
TRBV20-1	TRBJ2-3	SAGRGGSTDTQY
TRBV9	TRBJ2-5	ASSARGSMGETQY
TRBV10-3	TRBJ2-5	AISSGTGTETQY
TRBV5-1	TRBJ2-1	ASDGLAGGPSEQF
TRBV27	TRBJ2-1	ASIPRQGAPEQF
TRBV7-8	TRBJ2-1	ASSLLGQGVDNEQF
TRBV4-1	TRBJ2-5	ASSQEGRGQGTQY
TRBV6-5	TRBJ2-2	ASSYRRLAGTGELF
TRBV29-1	TRBJ2-1	SSGRVDNEQF
TRBV15	TRBJ2-3	ATSRVSGGGDTQY
TRBV24-1	TRBJ2-5	ATSDRRETQY
TRBV28	TRBJ2-1	ASSATRLRF
TRBV3-1	TRBJ2-6	ASSYDGRSGANVLT
TRBV12-3/TRBV12-4	TRBJ2-1	ASSPGQVIYEQF
TRBV7-9	TRBJ2-4	ASSLWVAGGD
TRBV6-1	TRBJ2-2	ASKTGLATTNTGELF
TRBV10-3	TRBJ2-5	AISAQRGTQETQY
TRBV29-1	TRBJ2-1	SVTGNSYNEQF
TRBV10-3	TRBJ2-5	AISGGGTLQETQY
TRBV29-1	TRBJ2-1	SALLGSRLANEQF
TRBV27	TRBJ1-5	ASSLFPLAQGVNQPQH
TRBV4-1	TRBJ2-1	ASSQDSGSSYNEQF
TRBV12-3/TRBV12-4	TRBJ2-1	ATVAGHYNEQF
TRBV14	TRBJ2-1	ASSQDVGGPKNEQF
TRBV6-1	TRBJ1-2	ASEDRAYT
TRBV7-2	TRBJ2-7	ASSLAYTSYEQY
TRBV12-3/TRBV12-4	TRBJ1-1	ASSSRQGGAEAF
TRBV5-6	TRBJ1-1	ASSSYTEAF
TRBV3-1	TRBJ2-7	ASSQGGTGDSYEQY
TRBV12-3/TRBV12-4	TRBJ2-3	ASDQRKGDTQY
TRBV7-2	TRBJ2-7	ASSLRGSSGSYEQY
TRBV12-3/TRBV12-4	TRBJ1-4	ASSSENEKLF
TRBV4-2	TRBJ2-1	ASIRDTSYNEQF
TRBV20-1	TRBJ2-7	SATIAGGPGEQY
TRBV12-3/TRBV12-4	TRBJ2-1	ASSSTLAGVRNEQF
TRBV7-2	TRBJ1-5	ASSAGRNQPQH
TRBV7-2	TRBJ2-1	ASSLVGGGNNEQF
TRBV18	TRBJ2-3	ASSPPIAGGFRITQY
TRBV20-1	TRBJ2-1	SARDSRRDRGFNEQF
TRBV21-1	TRBJ2-3	ASSKGQGRVQNSTQY
TRBV7-8	TRBJ2-1	ASSLLVGYQSVEQF
TRBV10-3	TRBJ2-6	AISSGDSGANVLT
TRBV6-5	TRBJ2-7	ASSSDRAGYEQY
TRBV18	TRBJ2-3	ASSPYRVASSVDTQY
TRBV3-1	TRBJ2-2	ASSQGRGDTGELF
TRBV20-1	TRBJ2-3	SARDGGQSTDTQY
TRBV11-3	TRBJ1-1	ASSEQGLETEAF
TRBV6-5	TRBJ2-4	ASRGAQNIQY
TRBV20-1	TRBJ2-2	SARDWSSNTGELF
TRBV10-3	TRBJ2-2	AIRGGQVNTGELF
TRBV10-1	TRBJ2-7	ASSLAGTPGDEQY
TRBV27	TRBJ2-3	ASSLLSPGGRTDTQY
TRBV9	TRBJ2-1	ASANSPSYNEQF
TRBV9	TRBJ2-2	ASSLRPTRDIGELF